What follows are 30 T cell receptor beta chains derived from one specimen sequenced in a study of T cells in localized non-small cell lung cancer. Method: immunoSEQ multiplex PCR; TCRdb's copy keeps in-frame clones and lacks some. The table lists tens of thousands of clones, roughly 86% of them singletons, with roughly 15% in the top ten. The sequenced sample was peripheral blood, obtained before any cancer treatment. The receptors originated from a man aged 35 to 69 with stage I squamous cell lung carcinoma.

This chain connects TRBV28 to TRBJ1-2; no clear D. The CDR3 extends over 11 amino acids. V shed 5 bases and J shed 8 bases, with 9 bases lying between them. Germline CDR1 reads MDHEN; CDR2 reads SYDVKM. CDR3 in DNA: TGTGCCAGCAGTCGAATGGGGGGCTACACCTTC. Protein sequence: CASSRMGGYTF.

The rearrangement uses TRBV7-8 and TRBJ1-2, with TRBD1 identical over 7 bases. Trimming took 7 bases from V and 4 from J; bases not matched to a gene: 18. Germline V gives CDR1 SGHVS, CDR2 FQNEAQ. The CDR3 sequence is 17 residues long. CDR3 coding DNA: TGTGCCAGCACCCCCGGAGGAGGGGGCCTTAACTTCTATGGCTACACCTTC. The encoded protein is CASTPGGGGLNFYGYTF.

The CDR3 DNA follows: TGTGCCAGCAGGACCCGGGACAGGGGAAATCAGCCCCAGCATTTT. Protein product: CASRTRDRGNQPQHF. This chain connects TRBV6-6 to TRBJ1-5; 10 bases match TRBD1. The CDR3 consists of 15 residues. The V gene's germline CDR1 is MNHNY and CDR2 SVGAGI (reference sequence). Unmatched junction bases numbered 6, after V lost 6 bases and J lost 4 bases.

The V gene is TRBV28, the J gene TRBJ1-4, with D perhaps matching TRBD1 (6 bases). The CDR3 is made up of 16 amino acids. Trimming took off 7 bases at V and 2 bases at J, with 17 bases between the two ends. The germline V gene encodes CDR1 MDHEN and CDR2 SYDVKM. The CDR3 spells CASKSPGGATNEKLFF. DNA of the CDR3: TGTGCCAGCAAGTCCCCGGGGGGGGCGACTAATGAAAAACTGTTTTTT.

The chain recombines TRBV28 with TRBJ1-5; D is unresolved. Trimming removed 4 bases at V and 5 bases at J, with 6 bases between. There are 12 residues in the CDR3. Germline V gene sequence: CDR1 MDHEN, CDR2 SYDVKM. CDR3 nucleotide sequence: TGTGCCAGCAGTTACGGATATCAGCCCCAGCATTTT. Its translation is CASSYGYQPQHF.

The chain carries TRBV27 and TRBJ1-4; 7 nucleotides align to TRBD1. CDR1 and CDR2 from the germline V gene are MNHEY and SMNVEV (reference sequence). J gave up 11 bases and V 5 bases, and 11 bases lay outside the gene matches. This CDR3 is built from 14 residues. DNA of the CDR3: TGTGCCAGCAGTCCAAGACAGGGTTTGGGCAAACTGTTTTTT. Residues: CASSPRQGLGKLFF.

V and J are TRBV7-9 and TRBJ2-7; 10 bases align to TRBD2. The CDR3 is 16 amino acids. Germline CDR1 reads SEHNR; CDR2 reads FQNEAQ (reference sequence). After removal of 4 bases from V and 2 bases from J, the junction contained 8 bases not matched to a gene. In DNA form, the CDR3 reads TGTGCCAGCAGCTCGCGTAGCGGGGGGAACACCTACGAGCAGTACTTC. Translation gives CASSSRSGGNTYEQYF.

The chain employs TRBV11-2 and TRBJ1-2; 7 bases fit TRBD1. The V gene end was trimmed by 0 bases and the J gene end by 4 bases; junction bases not matched to a gene: 11. The germline V gene has CDR1 SGHAT and CDR2 FQNNGV. The CDR3 has 17 amino acids. CDR3 DNA sequence: TGTGCCAGCAGCTTAGATTGGGTTGCCGGGACAGCCTATGGCTACACCTTC. Translation: CASSLDWVAGTAYGYTF. Supplemented by reference TRBV11-2 and TRBJ1-2, the full variable domain reads EAGVAQSPRYKIIEKRQSVAFWCNPISGHATLYWYQQILGQGPKLLIQFQNNGVVDDSQLPKDRFSAERLKGVDSTLKIQPAKLEDSAVYLCASSLDWVAGTAYGYTFGSGTRLTVV.

The chain combines TRBV4-3 with TRBJ2-6, with 11 bases lining up with TRBD2. Germline lookup yields CDR1 LGHNA and CDR2 YSLEER. With 1 base clipped from V and 3 bases from J, the junction kept 5 bases outside the gene matches. The CDR3 loop spans 18 amino acids. CDR3 protein: CASSQVLAGVDGANVLTF. DNA of the CDR3: TGCGCCAGCAGCCAAGTACTAGCGGGGGTTGATGGGGCCAACGTCCTGACTTTC.

J is TRBJ2-1 and V is TRBV5-1, with 9 bases identical to TRBD2. The CDR3 totals 14 residues. Unmatched junction bases numbered 3, after V lost 3 bases and J lost 5 bases. Germline CDR1 is SGHRS and CDR2 is YFSETQ. As DNA, the CDR3 is TGCGCCAGCAGCTCTAGGACTAGCGACAATGAGCAGTTCTTC. Translated, it gives CASSSRTSDNEQFF. Full variable domain (rest looked up from reference TRBV5-1 and TRBJ2-1): KAGVTQTPRYLIKTRGQQVTLSCSPISGHRSVSWYQQTPGQGLQFLFEYFSETQRNKGNFPGRFSGRQFSNSRSEMNVSTLELGDSALYLCASSSRTSDNEQFFGPGTRLTVL.

This chain connects TRBV15 to TRBJ1-3; D might be TRBD1 (5 bases). Germline V gene data show CDR1 as LNHNV and CDR2 as YYDKDF (reference sequence). This CDR3 contains 17 residues. Trimming cost V 5 bases and J 1 base, with 18 bases left between them. The CDR3 nucleotides are TGTGCCACCAGCGGACGTTGGGGCCCGATATCTGGAAACACCATATATTTT. Translated: CATSGRWGPISGNTIYF.

The rearrangement joins TRBV19 to TRBJ1-4; 7 bases agree with TRBD1. The CDR3 runs to 14 residues. Germline loops: CDR1 LNHDA, CDR2 SQIVND (reference sequence). The ends lost 6 bases at V and 5 bases at J; junction bases unmatched: 6. The CDR3 bases are TGTGCCAGTAGGCCGGGACAGACGAATGAAAAACTGTTTTTT. Translating gives CASRPGQTNEKLFF.

This clone appeared a single time. This sequence joins TRBV7-6 and TRBJ1-6, with TRBD1 identical over 7 bases. V was pared by 0 bases and J by 5 bases, with 1 base of the junction left unmatched. Germline V CDR1 and CDR2: SGHVS, FNYEAQ. The CDR3 is made up of 15 amino acids. This chain's CDR3 is CASSLAGQNNSPLHF. CDR3 in DNA: TGTGCCAGCAGCTTAGCGGGACAGAATAATTCACCCCTCCACTTT. The full variable domain, its missing parts supplied by reference TRBV7-6 and TRBJ1-6, is GAGVSQSPRYKVTKRGQDVALRCDPISGHVSLYWYRQALGQGPEFLTYFNYEAQQDKSGLPNDRFSAERPEGSISTLTIQRTEQRDSAMYRCASSLAGQNNSPLHFGNGTRLTVT.

The V call is TRBV27, the J call TRBJ2-5; TRBD1 matches 8 bases. Germline-derived CDR1 and CDR2 are MNHEY and SMNVEV (reference sequence). The CDR3 has 14 amino acids. V trimming: 5 bases; J trimming: 5 bases; junction bases outside the gene matches: 7. The CDR3 is CASSGQGVGETQYF. The CDR3 DNA follows: TGTGCCAGCAGTGGACAGGGTGTCGGGGAGACCCAGTACTTC.

This clone appeared once. The V gene is TRBV18, the J gene TRBJ2-7, with unresolved D. The germline V gene encodes CDR1 KGHSH and CDR2 LQKENI. The V end lost 3 bases, the J end lost 8 bases, and 20 bases lay between the germline ends. This CDR3 has 15 amino acids. This CDR3 is CASSPSTQYSYKQYF. The CDR3 DNA follows: TGTGCCAGCTCACCCTCGACACAGTATTCATACAAGCAGTACTTC.

The gene calls are TRBV11-1 and TRBJ1-4; D uncertain. V was clipped by 2 bases and J by 8 bases, with 12 bases between them. The CDR3 loop spans 14 amino acids. Germline V lookup: CDR1 SGHAT, CDR2 FQDESV (reference sequence). The CDR3, as DNA: TGTGCCAGCAGCTTAAGCCAGGCGCGAGAAAAACTGTTTTTT. This gives the protein CASSLSQAREKLFF.

The gene calls are TRBV30 and TRBJ1-1; unclear D gene. The CDR3 is 14 amino acids. Germline CDR1 is GTSNPN and CDR2 is SVGIG (reference sequence). V lost 0 bases and J 11 bases, leaving 19 bases between the germline ends. The CDR3 loop reads CAWSVLSVPCLAFF. The DNA of the CDR3 is TGTGCCTGGAGTGTTTTGTCAGTTCCATGTCTGGCTTTCTTT.

The sample holds one count of this clone. V and J are TRBV5-1 and TRBJ1-2, with 8 bases fitting TRBD1. Germline trimming cut 6 bases from V and 7 bases from J; bases unmatched to any gene: 8. The length of the CDR3 is 13 residues. Looked up from germline, CDR1 is SGHRS and CDR2 is YFSETQ. This CDR3 reads CASNQDREGGYTF. CDR3 nucleotide sequence: TGCGCCAGCAACCAGGACAGGGAAGGTGGCTACACCTTC.

This chain connects TRBV28 to TRBJ2-1; D call uncertain. Trimming shortened V by 4 bases and J by 7 bases, and 17 bases separated the two germline ends. CDR3 length: 15 amino acids. Germline lookup yields CDR1 MDHEN and CDR2 SYDVKM. The chain's CDR3 is CASSSLHIGRNEQFF. The CDR3 DNA follows: TGTGCCAGCAGTTCCCTGCACATCGGTCGGAATGAGCAGTTCTTC.

This clone is a singleton in its sample. The chain carries TRBV5-1 and TRBJ1-1; possibly TRBD1 for D (6 bases). The ends were cut back, 4 bases at V and 8 bases at J, with 18 bases in the middle. Germline loops: CDR1 SGHRS, CDR2 YFSETQ. This CDR3 comprises 14 residues. CDR3 protein: CASSPRGGGQEAFF. The CDR3 DNA is TGCGCCAGCAGCCCTCGAGGGGGGGGCCAGGAAGCTTTCTTT.

This clone has just one count. The chain couples TRBV6-1 to TRBJ2-2, with TRBD2 matching over 10 bases. CDR1 is MNHNS, CDR2 SASEGT, per germline. V dropped 3 bases and J dropped 9; count of bases not matched to a gene: 7. The CDR3 contains 15 residues. CDR3 loop: CASSEGSGGARELFF. The CDR3 DNA sequence: TGTGCCAGCAGTGAGGGAAGCGGGGGGGCCCGGGAGCTGTTTTTT.

The chain links TRBV13 to TRBJ1-6; D possibly corresponds to TRBD1 (6 bases). CDR3 size: 15 residues. The V end was cut by 5 bases, the J end by 7 bases, with 15 bases between. Germline V gene lookup returns CDR1 PRHDT and CDR2 FYEKMQ (reference sequence). The DNA for the CDR3 is TGTGCCAGCAGCAACCGGGACATTAACAATTCACCCCTCCACTTT. As protein: CASSNRDINNSPLHF.

The CDR3 DNA follows: TGTGCCAGCAGCCCCGGCCAGGGAGAAGGTAGTGAGCAGTTCTTC. This sequence encodes CASSPGQGEGSEQFF. The rearrangement joins TRBV11-3 to TRBJ2-1, with D perhaps given as TRBD1 or TRBD2 (5 bases each). Germline CDR1 is SGHNT and CDR2 is YENEEA. Trimming cost V 5 bases and J 9 bases, with 20 bases left between them. The CDR3 loop spans 15 amino acids.

This chain uses TRBV11-2 with TRBJ1-1; D call uncertain. CDR1 and CDR2 from the germline V gene are SGHAT and FQNNGV. With 0 bases removed from V and 4 bases from J, the gap between germline ends came to 6 bases. The CDR3 length is 13 residues. CDR3 sequence: CASSLDSRTEAFF. The CDR3 nucleotides are TGTGCCAGCAGCTTAGATAGTCGCACTGAAGCTTTCTTT.

The V gene is TRBV7-6, the J gene TRBJ1-1; 7 positions agree with TRBD1. V shed 5 bases and J 4 bases; nucleotides not matched to a gene: 4. Germline V gives CDR1 SGHVS, CDR2 FNYEAQ. CDR3 length: 13 amino acids. The CDR3 DNA sequence: TGTGCCAGCAGCCTGGGACAGCTCACTGAAGCTTTCTTT. Its translation is CASSLGQLTEAFF.

This rearrangement joins TRBV5-6 to TRBJ2-3; 8 nucleotides line up with TRBD1. Germline assignment: CDR1 SGHDT and CDR2 YYEEEE. CDR3 length equals 18 residues. V dropped 4 bases and J dropped 0; count of bases not matched to a gene: 13. CDR3 in DNA: TGTGCCAGCAGCCTAAGGACAGGGCTGGCGGGTAGCACAGATACGCAGTATTTT. It yields the protein CASSLRTGLAGSTDTQYF.

This chain links TRBV10-3 with TRBJ2-1; unclear D gene. This CDR3 has 11 residues. Germline CDR1 and CDR2: ENHRY and SYGVKD. The V end lost 10 bases, the J end lost 7 bases, and 11 bases lay between the germline ends. CDR3 residues: CASSLENEQFF. CDR3 sequence (DNA): TGTGCCAGTAGCCTTGAAAATGAGCAGTTCTTC.

CDR3: CASSLRGFTGGYTF. CDR3 coding DNA: TGTGCCAGCAGCTTAAGGGGTTTTACGGGAGGCTACACCTTC. The chain combines TRBV5-6 with TRBJ1-2, with D perhaps matching TRBD1 (5 bases). Germline CDR1 and CDR2: SGHDT and YYEEEE. The CDR3 consists of 14 residues. The germline V and J ends were trimmed by 2 bases and 8 bases, with 16 bases remaining between them.

The gene calls are TRBV15 and TRBJ2-1; D ambiguous. The CDR3 spans 11 residues. With 5 bases removed from V and 9 bases from J, the gap between germline ends came to 8 bases. Germline CDR1 reads LNHNV; CDR2 reads YYDKDF (reference sequence). The CDR3 sequence: CATSVQSEQFF. The CDR3 bases are TGTGCCACCAGCGTCCAAAGTGAGCAGTTCTTC.

The chain has TRBV5-4 and TRBJ2-5; TRBD2 matches at 12 bases. This CDR3 has 15 amino acids. The V and J ends lost 4 bases and 5 bases, in that order; junction bases with no gene match: 6. Germline V CDR1 and CDR2: SGHNT, YYREEE (reference sequence). In DNA, the CDR3 is TGTGCCAGCAGCCCTCGACTAGCGGGGGACGAGACCCAGTACTTC. It is translated as CASSPRLAGDETQYF.